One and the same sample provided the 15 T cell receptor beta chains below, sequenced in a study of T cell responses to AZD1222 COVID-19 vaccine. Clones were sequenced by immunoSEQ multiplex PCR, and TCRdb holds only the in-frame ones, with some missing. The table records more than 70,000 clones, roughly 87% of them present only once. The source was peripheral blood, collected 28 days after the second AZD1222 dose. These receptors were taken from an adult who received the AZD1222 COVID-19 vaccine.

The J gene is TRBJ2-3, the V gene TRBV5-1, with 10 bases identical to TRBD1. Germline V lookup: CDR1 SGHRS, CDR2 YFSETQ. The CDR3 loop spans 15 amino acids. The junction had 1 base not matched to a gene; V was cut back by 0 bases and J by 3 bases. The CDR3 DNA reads TGCGCCAGCAGCTTGGGACAGGGGGCAACAGATACGCAGTATTTT. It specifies CASSLGQGATDTQYF. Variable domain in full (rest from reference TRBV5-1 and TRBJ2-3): KAGVTQTPRYLIKTRGQQVTLSCSPISGHRSVSWYQQTPGQGLQFLFEYFSETQRNKGNFPGRFSGRQFSNSRSEMNVSTLELGDSALYLCASSLGQGATDTQYFGPGTRLTVL.

For the CDR3, the DNA is TGTGCCAGCAGCTTAGATGCCGGGAGCTCCTACGAGCAGTACTTC. Encoded protein: CASSLDAGSSYEQYF. The V call is TRBV7-6, the J call TRBJ2-7; TRBD2 might be the D (6 bases). Germline V lookup: CDR1 SGHVS, CDR2 FNYEAQ. With 1 base removed from V and 0 bases from J, the gap between germline ends came to 10 bases. This CDR3 region has 15 residues.

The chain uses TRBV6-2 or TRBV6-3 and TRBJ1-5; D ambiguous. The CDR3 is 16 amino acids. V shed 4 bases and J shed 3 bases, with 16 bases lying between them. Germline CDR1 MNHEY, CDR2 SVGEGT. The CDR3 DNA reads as TGTGCCAGCAGTTTCACGGGCCCAGGCTTCAATCAGCCCCAGCATTTT. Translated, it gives CASSFTGPGFNQPQHF.

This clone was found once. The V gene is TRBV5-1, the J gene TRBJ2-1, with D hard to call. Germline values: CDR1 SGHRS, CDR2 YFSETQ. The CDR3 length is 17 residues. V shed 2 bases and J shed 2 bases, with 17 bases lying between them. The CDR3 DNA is TGCGCCAGCAGCTTTGAGCAGGCCTCTTTTACCTACAATGAGCAGTTCTTC. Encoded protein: CASSFEQASFTYNEQFF.

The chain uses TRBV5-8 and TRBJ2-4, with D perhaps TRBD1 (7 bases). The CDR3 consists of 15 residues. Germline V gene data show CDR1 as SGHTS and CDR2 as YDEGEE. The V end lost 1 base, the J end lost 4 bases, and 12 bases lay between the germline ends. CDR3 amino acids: CASSLSRGRKNIQYF. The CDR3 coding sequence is TGTGCCAGCAGCTTGAGCAGGGGGAGGAAAAACATTCAGTACTTC.

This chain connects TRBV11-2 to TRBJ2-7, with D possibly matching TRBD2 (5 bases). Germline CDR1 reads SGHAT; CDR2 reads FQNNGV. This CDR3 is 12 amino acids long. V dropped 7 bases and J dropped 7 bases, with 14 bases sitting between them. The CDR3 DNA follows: TGTGCCAGCACACCTTGGAGCGGTGAGCAGTACTTC. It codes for CASTPWSGEQYF.

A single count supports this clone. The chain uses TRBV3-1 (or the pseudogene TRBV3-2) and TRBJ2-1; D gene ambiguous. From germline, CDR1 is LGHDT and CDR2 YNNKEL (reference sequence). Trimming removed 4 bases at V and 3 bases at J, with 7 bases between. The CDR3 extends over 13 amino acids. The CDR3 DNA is TGTGCCAGCAGCCCGAGAGGCTACAATGAGCAGTTCTTC. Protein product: CASSPRGYNEQFF.

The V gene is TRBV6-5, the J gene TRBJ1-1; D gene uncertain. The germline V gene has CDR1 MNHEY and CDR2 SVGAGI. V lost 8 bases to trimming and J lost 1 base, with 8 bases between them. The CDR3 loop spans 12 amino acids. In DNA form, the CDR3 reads TGTGCCAGCCTGGACGAGAACACTGAAGCTTTCTTT. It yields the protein CASLDENTEAFF.

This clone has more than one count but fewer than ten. The CDR3 here is CASSPNSLETQYF. CDR3 sequence (DNA): TGTGCCAGCAGCCCCAACTCTCTAGAGACCCAGTACTTC. This chain joins TRBV11-2 and TRBJ2-5; D not certain. The V end lost 5 bases, the J end lost 4 bases, and 11 bases lay between the germline ends. Germline-derived CDR1 and CDR2 are SGHAT and FQNNGV. This CDR3 is built from 13 residues.

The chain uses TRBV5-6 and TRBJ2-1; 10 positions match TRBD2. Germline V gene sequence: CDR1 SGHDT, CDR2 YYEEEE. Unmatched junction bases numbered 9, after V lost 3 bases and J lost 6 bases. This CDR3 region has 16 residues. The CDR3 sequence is CASSWPTSGAGNEQFF. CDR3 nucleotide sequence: TGTGCCAGCAGCTGGCCTACTAGCGGGGCTGGCAATGAGCAGTTCTTC.

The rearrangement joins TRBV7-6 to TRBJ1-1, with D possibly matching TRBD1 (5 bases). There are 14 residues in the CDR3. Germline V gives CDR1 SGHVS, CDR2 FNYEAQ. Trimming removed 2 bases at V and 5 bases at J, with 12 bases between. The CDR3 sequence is CASSLSLTETEAFF. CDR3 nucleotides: TGTGCCAGCAGCTTATCCCTGACAGAAACTGAAGCTTTCTTT.

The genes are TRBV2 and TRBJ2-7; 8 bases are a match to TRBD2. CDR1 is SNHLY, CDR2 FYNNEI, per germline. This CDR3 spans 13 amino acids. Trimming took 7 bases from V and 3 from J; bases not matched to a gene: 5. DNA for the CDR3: TGTGCCAGCACAGAGCGGGAGTTCTACGAGCAGTACTTC. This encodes CASTEREFYEQYF.

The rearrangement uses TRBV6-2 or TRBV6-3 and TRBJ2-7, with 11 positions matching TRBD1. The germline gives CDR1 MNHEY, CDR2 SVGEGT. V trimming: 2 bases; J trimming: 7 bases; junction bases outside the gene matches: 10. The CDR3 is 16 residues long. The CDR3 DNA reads TGTGCCAGCAGTTACGATCCCGGGACAGGGGGATCGGAGCAGTACTTC. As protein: CASSYDPGTGGSEQYF.

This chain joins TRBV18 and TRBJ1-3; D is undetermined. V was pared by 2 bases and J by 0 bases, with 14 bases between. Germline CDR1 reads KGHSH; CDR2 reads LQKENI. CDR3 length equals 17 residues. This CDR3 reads CASSPSSPGSSGNTIYF. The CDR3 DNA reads TGTGCCAGCTCACCATCTTCCCCGGGCTCCTCTGGAAACACCATATATTTT.

Here the CDR3 DNA reads TGTGCCAGTAGTCCCTCGACAGGGATAACCTCTGAAGCTTTCTTT. Translating gives CASSPSTGITSEAFF. The chain recombines TRBV19 with TRBJ1-1, with 7 bases matching TRBD1. The V gene's germline CDR1 is LNHDA and CDR2 SQIVND (reference sequence). V was clipped by 5 bases and J by 6 bases; unmatched bases: 12. The CDR3 is 15 residues long.